This TCR beta chain was profiled in a study of OX40 agonist ivuxolimab in advanced cancers. The wider study: Males comprised about 78% of the group, whose mean age was 60 years (range 23 to 79). Study results and limitations: Individuals who were partial responders at 0.1-3.0 mg/kg had clonal expansion that ranked among the lowest. CD8+ T cells (on average) carried more expanded clones than CD4+ T cells.

Exclusion of a patient followed from autoimmune disease history or systemic immunosuppression. The data were produced by immunoSEQ multiplex PCR, yet TCRdb's version contains in-frame clones alone and is incomplete. In the table there are 100,000 or so clones, less than 85% of which are singletons. A remark on this clone: The antigen is unknown.

CDR3 size: 15 residues. Germline V gene lookup returns CDR1 LNHDA and CDR2 SQIVND (reference sequence). V lost 7 bases, J lost 2 bases, and 16 bases lay in between. This receptor was identified in an adult with an advanced solid tumor such as melanoma, head and neck, liver or kidney cancer. V usage is TRBV19 and J usage is TRBJ2-3; D perhaps matches TRBD2 (6 bases). This specimen was CD4+ or CD8+ T cells sorted from blood, taken in a trial of the OX40 agonist ivuxolimab. In nucleotides, the CDR3 is TGTGCCAGTACCATGGGGGACTTATCCACAGATACGCAGTATTTT. Translation gives CASTMGDLSTDTQYF.